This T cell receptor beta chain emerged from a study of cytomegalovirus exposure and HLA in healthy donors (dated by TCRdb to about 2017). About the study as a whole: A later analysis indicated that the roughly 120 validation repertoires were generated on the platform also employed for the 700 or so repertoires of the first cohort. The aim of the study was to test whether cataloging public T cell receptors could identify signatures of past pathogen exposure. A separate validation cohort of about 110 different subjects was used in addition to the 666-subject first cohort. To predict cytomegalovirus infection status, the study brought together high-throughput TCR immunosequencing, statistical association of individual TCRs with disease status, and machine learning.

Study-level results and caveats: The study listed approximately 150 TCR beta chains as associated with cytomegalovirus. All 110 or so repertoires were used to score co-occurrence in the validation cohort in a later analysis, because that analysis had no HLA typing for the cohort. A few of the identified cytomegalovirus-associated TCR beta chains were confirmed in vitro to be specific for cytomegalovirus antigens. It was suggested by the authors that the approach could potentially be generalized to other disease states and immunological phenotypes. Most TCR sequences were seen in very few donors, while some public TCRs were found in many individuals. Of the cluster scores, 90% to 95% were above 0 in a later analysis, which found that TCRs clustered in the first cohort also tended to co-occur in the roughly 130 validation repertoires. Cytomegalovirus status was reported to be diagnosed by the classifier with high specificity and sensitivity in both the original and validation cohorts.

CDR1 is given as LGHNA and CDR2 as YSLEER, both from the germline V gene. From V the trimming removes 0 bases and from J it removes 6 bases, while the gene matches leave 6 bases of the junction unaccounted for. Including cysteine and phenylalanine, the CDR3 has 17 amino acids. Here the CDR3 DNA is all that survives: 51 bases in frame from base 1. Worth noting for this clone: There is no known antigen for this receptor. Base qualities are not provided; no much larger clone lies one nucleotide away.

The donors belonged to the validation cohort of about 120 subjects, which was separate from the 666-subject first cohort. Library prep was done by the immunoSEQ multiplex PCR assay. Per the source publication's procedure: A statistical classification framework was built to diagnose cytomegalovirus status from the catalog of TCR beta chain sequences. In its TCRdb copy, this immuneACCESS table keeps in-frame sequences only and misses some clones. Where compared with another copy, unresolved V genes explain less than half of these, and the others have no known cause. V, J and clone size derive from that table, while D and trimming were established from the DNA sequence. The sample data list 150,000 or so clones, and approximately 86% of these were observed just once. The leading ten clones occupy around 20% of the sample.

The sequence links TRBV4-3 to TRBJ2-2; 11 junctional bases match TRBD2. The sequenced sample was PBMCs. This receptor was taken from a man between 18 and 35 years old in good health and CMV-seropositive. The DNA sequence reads TGCGCCAGCAGCCAAGATTCTAGCGGGAGGCAAGCCGGGGAGCTGTTTTTT. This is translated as CASSQDSSGRQAGELFF.